This T cell receptor beta chain comes out of a study of neurological immune-mediated disorders. TCRdb re-derived calls from the 5' RACE reads in MiXCR, one entry per CDR3 protein. The table records more than 55,000 distinct CDR3 sequences, around 24% of them present only once. This clonotype appeared many times. Germline CDR1 is MDHEN and CDR2 is SYDVKM. The CDR3 is 15 amino acids. V lost 10 bases, J lost 7 bases, and 23 bases lay in between. Time point in this sample: technical triplicate 2. Libraries used 2 million unsorted PBMCs kept frozen in RNAlater. The clonotype was recovered from a man aged 60 to 75 with HTLV-1-associated myelopathy (HAM/TSP). The rearrangement links TRBV28 to TRBJ1-5; D possibly corresponds to TRBD1 (5 bases). Sequenced: PBMCs. CDR3 DNA sequence: TGTGCCACTCGAAGCAGGGTGGGTTTCGACCAGCCCCAGCATTTT. As protein: CATRSRVGFDQPQHF.